This T cell receptor beta chain was retrieved from a study of blood T cell repertoires in COVID-19. Germline lookup yields CDR1 SNHLY and CDR2 FYNNEI. V lost 7 bases to trimming and J lost 3 bases, with 15 bases between them. The CDR3 totals 15 residues. The data were produced by immunoSEQ multiplex PCR, yet TCRdb's version contains in-frame clones alone and is incomplete. This table has 85,000 to 130,000 clones, approximately 86% appearing once. The J gene is TRBJ2-2, the V gene TRBV2, with D possibly matching TRBD1 (5 bases). The sequencing input was peripheral blood. The receptor was isolated from a woman aged 60 to 75 with acute or convalescent COVID-19. The CDR3 DNA sequence: TGTGCCAGCAAGGTCCTTGTACAGGACACCGGGGAGCTGTTTTTT. This translates into CASKVLVQDTGELFF.